The clone carrying this T cell receptor beta chain was observed at least ten times. V dropped 3 bases and J dropped 2; count of bases not matched to a gene: 5. The CDR3 is made up of 15 amino acids. From germline, CDR1 is SGHRS and CDR2 YFSETQ. TCRdb re-derived calls from the 5' RACE reads in MiXCR, one entry per CDR3 protein. The sample records about 190,000 distinct CDR3 sequences, roughly 15% being singletons. This sample stems from a study of identical twins. In addition, the sample was reused for a study of T cells expressing NK-cell markers. That study adds: In the group of eight sequenced donors, seven were HCMV-seropositive and one was seronegative. An anti-gamma-delta TCR antibody restricted sorting to alpha-beta TCR T cells in several experiments. In several donors, dominant clonotypes made up roughly 28.3-65% of CD3+CD56-NKG2C+ cells.

This TCR was sampled from a young woman in good health. The chain links TRBV5-1 to TRBJ2-1; 7 bases are shared with TRBD2. The sequenced material came from CD8+ T cells sorted from blood. The CDR3 sequence is CASSSSGGAYNEQFF. Here the CDR3 DNA reads TGCGCCAGCAGCTCCAGTGGGGGGGCCTACAATGAGCAGTTCTTC.